Included here is one T cell receptor beta chain sequence, with context. What it binds is not known. Primers: 60 Vbeta forward and 13 Jbeta reverse. The table came from immunoSEQ multiplex PCR; TCRdb's copy has only in-frame clones and leaves some out. Recorded here are 150,000 to 200,000 clones; the top ten clones represent 1.3%. This sample stems from a study of cytomegalovirus exposure and HLA in healthy donors. Notes on the study in general: Associated with cytomegalovirus, according to the listing, were around 160 TCR beta chains.

Trimming pared 7 bases from V and 3 bases from J, leaving 12 bases between. From germline, CDR1 is KGHSH and CDR2 LQKENI. This CDR3 is built from 13 residues. Material: PBMCs. This sequence was found in a woman aged 55-69 years in good health and CMV-seronegative. V usage is TRBV18 and J usage is TRBJ1-2, with D tentatively TRBD1 (5 bases). For the CDR3, the DNA is TGTGCCAGCTGTAGAGGGGAGGACTATGGCTACACCTTC. Encoded protein: CASCRGEDYGYTF.